This T cell receptor (beta chain) comes out of a study of cytomegalovirus exposure and HLA in healthy donors. Findings and limits, study-wide: TCR beta V- and J-gene trimming, according to a later analysis, was linked to a missense DCLRE1C variant.

Of note for this clone: Its antigen remains unidentified.

The CDR3 is made up of 17 amino acids. The V and J ends lost 0 bases and 0 bases respectively, with 15 bases between them. In germline, CDR1 is MNHNS, CDR2 SASEGT. Both 60 Vbeta primers and 13 Jbeta primers went into the PCR. Using immunoSEQ multiplex PCR, the repertoire was profiled, and TCRdb retains in-frame clones only, with some absent. The sample lists 130,000 or so clones, more than 75% occurring once. The clonotype was recovered from a man aged 35 to 55 in good health and CMV-seronegative. The sequenced sample consisted of PBMCs. This chain joins TRBV6-1 and TRBJ2-7; D perhaps matches TRBD2 (5 bases). CDR3 protein: CASSEAARTGSSYEQYF. The CDR3 DNA is TGTGCCAGCAGTGAAGCGGCTCGTACGGGAAGCTCCTACGAGCAGTACTTC.